A single sample is the source of the 21 T cell receptor beta chains below, sequenced in a study of blood T cells in healthy people across ages. Using a J-beta primer mix together with a sample-barcoded 5' primer, a second PCR was run for about 7 to 12 cycles. MiXCR, applied by TCRdb to the 5' RACE reads, yields one record per CDR3 protein. The repertoire holds 1.5 million to 2 million distinct CDR3 sequences, with approximately 39% as singletons. Material for sequencing was blood. These receptors originate from a human donor in good health.

The CDR3 DNA follows: TGCAGTGCTAGTCGGGACGAGCAGTACTTC. It encodes CSASRDEQYF. The rearrangement joins TRBV20-1 to TRBJ2-7, with D unclear. Germline lookup yields CDR1 DFQATT and CDR2 SNEGSKA (reference sequence). Trimming pared 3 bases from V and 5 bases from J, leaving 5 bases between. CDR3 length equals 10 residues.

The V gene is TRBV27, the J gene TRBJ1-2, with TRBD1 matching 9 bases. After removal of 0 bases from V and 2 bases from J, the junction contained 4 bases not matched to a gene. CDR1 is MNHEY and CDR2 is SMNVEV in the germline V gene (reference sequence). This CDR3 is 16 amino acids long. The CDR3 loop reads CASSLSPGTGNYGYTF. CDR3 sequence (DNA): TGTGCCAGCAGTTTATCCCCCGGGACAGGGAACTATGGCTACACCTTC.

The chain couples TRBV9 to TRBJ2-7, with D possibly being TRBD1 (5 bases). Germline CDR1 and CDR2: SGDLS and YYNGEE. Trimming left V 2 bases short and J 2 bases short, with 14 bases between. The CDR3 contains 15 residues. CDR3 region: CASSVQPRQPYEQYF. The CDR3 nucleotides read TGTGCCAGCAGCGTCCAACCCCGACAGCCCTACGAGCAGTACTTC.

There are a few counts of this clonotype. V gene TRBV10-3 combines with J gene TRBJ2-1; D gene unclear. Deletions cut 2 bases from V and 5 bases from J, with 7 bases between. The CDR3 has 13 amino acids. Germline CDR1 ENHRY, CDR2 SYGVKD. The chain's CDR3 is CAISEGRNNEQFF. DNA of the CDR3: TGTGCCATCAGTGAGGGACGGAACAATGAGCAGTTCTTC.

The chain is built from TRBV12-3 or TRBV12-4 and TRBJ1-2; D perhaps matches TRBD1 (6 bases). This CDR3 region has 13 residues. Between the trimmed V and J ends, which lost 6 bases and 2 bases, there was a span of 10 bases. This CDR3 reads CASSNGQNYGYTF. CDR3 bases: TGTGCCAGCAGCAACGGACAGAACTATGGCTACACCTTC.

The chain recombines TRBV20-1 with TRBJ1-3; 10 positions match TRBD1. Trimming at V came to 3 bases and at J to 7 bases, leaving 12 bases not matched to a gene. The CDR3 has 16 amino acids. Germline CDR1 and CDR2: DFQATT and SNEGSKA (reference sequence). The CDR3 region is CSARTPGQGQENTIYF. The CDR3 nucleotides read TGCAGTGCTAGGACTCCGGGACAGGGGCAAGAGAACACCATATATTTT.

The sample holds many counts of this clonotype. The chain employs TRBV6-5 and TRBJ1-4; D is unresolved. Trimming took 2 bases from V and 5 from J, leaving 12 bases between them. The germline gives CDR1 MNHEY, CDR2 SVGAGI. The CDR3 spans 15 residues. The DNA for the CDR3 is TGTGCCAGCAGTTACGCGGACGGATCAAATGAAAAACTGTTTTTT. Translated: CASSYADGSNEKLFF.

This clonotype was observed a handful of times. A read error may account for a junction end that differs from germline. The rearrangement links TRBV29-1 to TRBJ1-1; D is perhaps TRBD1 (6 bases). In germline, CDR1 is SQVTM, CDR2 ANQGSEA. The CDR3 runs to 14 residues. CDR3 in amino acids: CSGQGISRDTGAFF. The CDR3 DNA sequence: TGCAGCGGTCAGGGGATCTCCCGAGACACTGGAGCTTTCTTT. The variable domain in full, with the rest retrieved from reference TRBV29-1 and TRBJ1-1, is SAVISQKPSRDICQRGTSLTIQCQVDSQVTMMFWYRQQPGQSLTLIATANQGSEATYESGFVIDKFPISRPNLTFSTLTVSNMSPEDSSIYLCSGQGISRDTGAFFGQGTRLTVV.

Note on this clonotype: Possible read error: a much larger clone is one base away. The chain has TRBV7-2 and TRBJ2-1, with D hard to call. CDR3 length equals 13 residues. Germline values: CDR1 SGHTA, CDR2 FQGNSA. Between the trimmed V and J ends, which lost 3 bases and 13 bases, there was a span of 16 bases. This chain's CDR3 is CASSFGPLETQFF. In DNA, the CDR3 is TGTGCCAGCAGCTTTGGTCCGCTAGAGACCCAGTTCTTC.

This clonotype was seen more than once but under ten times. The V call is TRBV29-1, the J call TRBJ2-5; D not resolved. CDR1 and CDR2 from the germline V gene are SQVTM and ANQGSEA. The CDR3 is 13 residues long. V shed 8 bases and J shed 7 bases, with 20 bases lying between them. CDR3 nucleotide sequence: TGCAGCTTCTACCTCCCTAATGTAGGGACCCAGTACTTC. Translating it yields CSFYLPNVGTQYF.

Note on this clonotype: Germline is not matched at one junction end, which may reflect a read error. DNA of the CDR3: TGCAGCGTTGAAGACCGTGCCGGGAATACGCAGTGTTTT. It yields the protein CSVEDRAGNTQCF. The chain uses TRBV29-1 and TRBJ2-3, with D perhaps TRBD2 (5 bases). Germline CDR1 SQVTM, CDR2 ANQGSEA. This CDR3 is built from 13 residues.

This clonotype was counted a few times. The rearrangement links TRBV3-1 to TRBJ2-7, with D possibly matching TRBD2 (6 bases). The ends were cut back, 3 bases at V and 3 bases at J, with 9 bases in the middle. CDR3 length: 13 amino acids. Looked up from germline, CDR1 is LGHDT and CDR2 is YNNKEL (reference sequence). The CDR3 coding sequence is TGTGCCAGCAGCCACGAGGACTACTACGAGCAGTACTTC. Translating it yields CASSHEDYYEQYF.

This chain connects TRBV7-9 to TRBJ2-4; D might be TRBD1 or TRBD2, each matching 5 bases. The V gene's germline CDR1 is SEHNR and CDR2 FQNEAQ (reference sequence). The CDR3 spans 15 residues. V lost 5 bases and J 9 bases, leaving 20 bases between the germline ends. CDR3 nucleotide sequence: TGTGCCAGCAGCCCGACGGGGCAGGGTGGCGGCATTCAGTACTTC. As protein: CASSPTGQGGGIQYF.

The rearrangement links TRBV4-1 to TRBJ2-1; TRBD2 aligns across 10 bases. The V and J ends lost 8 bases and 3 bases, in that order; junction bases with no gene match: 7. This CDR3 is built from 15 residues. The germline CDR1 and CDR2 sequences are MGHRA and YSYEKL. CDR3 sequence reads: CASRLTSGVYNEQFF. In DNA form, the CDR3 reads TGCGCCAGCCGCCTCACTAGCGGGGTCTACAATGAGCAGTTCTTC.

This clonotype came up a few times. The chain recombines TRBV6-5 with TRBJ2-2; a possible D gene is TRBD2 (6 bases). Trimming pared 7 bases from V and 0 bases from J, leaving 15 bases between. The CDR3 loop spans 16 amino acids. Germline CDR1 reads MNHEY; CDR2 reads SVGAGI. For the CDR3, the DNA is TGTGCCAGCATTTCTCCCGGCGGGGCGAACACCGGGGAGCTGTTTTTT. Its translation is CASISPGGANTGELFF.

The chain links TRBV28 to TRBJ2-4; TRBD1 agrees at 9 bases. The DNA end favors TRBJ2-7, so the J call may be wrong. Per germline, CDR1 MDHEN and CDR2 SYDVKM. The CDR3 spans 15 residues. CDR3 in amino acids: CASSFPGQGHPEQYF. The CDR3 region has the DNA TGTGCCAGCAGTTTCCCGGGACAGGGTCATCCCGAGCAGTACTTC.

This chain links TRBV11-2 with TRBJ2-3, with D possibly matching TRBD2 (6 bases). With 6 bases removed from V and 2 bases from J, the gap between germline ends came to 18 bases. Germline V CDR1 and CDR2: SGHAT, FQNNGV. The CDR3 sequence is 16 residues long. The CDR3 DNA sequence: TGTGCCAGCAGTCAAGCTCTTGGGGGGTCCACAGATACGCAGTATTTT. This codes for CASSQALGGSTDTQYF.

This clonotype has a handful of counts. The chain couples TRBV6-5 to TRBJ2-1; D could derive from TRBD1 or TRBD2 (5 bases each). From germline, CDR1 is MNHEY and CDR2 SVGAGI. Trimming pared 2 bases from V and 5 bases from J, leaving 10 bases between. The CDR3 is made up of 14 amino acids. CDR3 in DNA: TGTGCCAGCAGTTACAGAGGGGATGACAATGAGCAGTTCTTC. Translating gives CASSYRGDDNEQFF.

CDR3 coding DNA: TGCGCCAGCAGCTTGAACACAGGGGGAACTAATGAAAAACTGTTTTTT. This codes for CASSLNTGGTNEKLFF. The gene calls are TRBV5-1 and TRBJ1-4; TRBD1 matches at 8 bases. Unmatched junction bases numbered 3, after V lost 1 base and J lost 1 base. The CDR3 has 16 residues. Germline values: CDR1 SGHRS, CDR2 YFSETQ.

The chain carries TRBV20-1 and TRBJ1-2; D gene uncertain. This CDR3 has 13 residues. CDR1 DFQATT and CDR2 SNEGSKA come from the germline V gene (reference sequence). Deletions cut 7 bases from V and 2 bases from J, with 14 bases between. CDR3 amino acids: CSVFSGRNYGYTF. The CDR3 region has the DNA TGCAGTGTTTTTTCAGGACGAAACTATGGCTACACCTTC.

The rearrangement links TRBV7-2 to TRBJ2-5; D is unclear. The V end was cut by 5 bases, the J end by 2 bases, with 9 bases between. Germline V gene lookup returns CDR1 SGHTA and CDR2 FQGNSA. The CDR3 is 13 residues long. CDR3 residues: CASSAELQETQYF. CDR3 bases: TGTGCCAGCAGCGCCGAGCTACAAGAGACCCAGTACTTC.